The clone carrying this T cell receptor beta chain was seen a few times. Its antigen is still unknown. This sample is part of a study of blood T cells in healthy people across ages. Study findings and constraints: A roughly linear age-dependent decrease characterized TCR beta diversity per million T cells.

The authors ran a second PCR of roughly 6 to 11 cycles using a sample-barcoded 5' primer and a J-beta primer mix. Researchers report that a template-switch adaptor with 12 random nucleotides tagged each cDNA molecule. TCRdb re-analysed the 5' RACE reads in MiXCR, keeping a single row per CDR3 protein. The sample lists 540,000 or so distinct CDR3 sequences; 27% were seen once. A minimum of 6 micrograms of total RNA was extracted per sample. Germline CDR1 reads SGHRS; CDR2 reads YFSETQ. This CDR3 region has 15 residues. V lost 6 bases to trimming and J lost 4 bases; unmatched junction nucleotides: 11. This clonotype was obtained from a woman aged 70-85 years in good health. This rearrangement joins TRBV5-1 to TRBJ1-2; TRBD1 matches 8 bases. Input material: blood. DNA of the CDR3: TGCGCCAGCACACGGACAGGGTTTGACCTCTATGGCTACACCTTC. It yields the protein CASTRTGFDLYGYTF. Full variable domain (remainder filled in from reference TRBV5-1 and TRBJ1-2): KAGVTQTPRYLIKTRGQQVTLSCSPISGHRSVSWYQQTPGQGLQFLFEYFSETQRNKGNFPGRFSGRQFSNSRSEMNVSTLELGDSALYLCASTRTGFDLYGYTFGSGTRLTVV.